The clone carrying this TCR beta chain has ten or more counts. Clinical symptoms, serum thyroxine and TRAb, thyroid ultrasound and orbital computed tomography were used for the diagnoses. The ends lost 4 bases at V and 3 bases at J; junction bases unmatched: 5. This CDR3 is built from 14 residues. Germline V gene lookup returns CDR1 SGHAT and CDR2 FQNNGV. The data derive from a study of T cells in Graves' hyperthyroidism and ophthalmopathy. Template material for amplifying TCR beta CDR3 regions consisted of RNA transcripts. An initial round of RT-PCR targeting the TCR CDR3 relied on the HTBI primer set. In TCRdb, the multiplex PCR reads were re-called with MiXCR into one record per CDR3 protein. The table includes hundreds of thousands of distinct CDR3 sequences, over 12% detected once.

The chain employs TRBV11-2 and TRBJ2-7, with 8 bases identical to TRBD2. The origin of this receptor is a man younger than 35 with Graves' ophthalmopathy. Sample: blood. CDR3 region: CASSSTSGYYEQYF. CDR3 nucleotide sequence: TGTGCCAGCAGCTCAACTAGCGGTTACTACGAGCAGTACTTC.